This T cell receptor (beta chain) was captured by sequencing in a study of shared clonotypes between healthy human individuals (TCRdb year 2020). The study in broad terms: A couple of women and a few men aged 18 to 49 years were included in the cohort. Per donor, three plates each were used for CD4 naive and CD4 memory, two for CD8 naive, and one for CD8 memory. Blood TCR repertoires of about five healthy adults were deeply sequenced to estimate repertoire size and the extent of clonotype sharing between individuals. To increase sequencing depth and limit assay-specific biases, TCR repertoire library preparation and sequencing were carried out by different laboratories using diverse techniques. Between about 0.94 and 8.9 billion PBMCs per donor were obtained by leukapheresis.

TCR CDR3 regions were amplified from genomic DNA by multiplex PCR using the deep immunoSEQ assay. Extracted genomic DNA from each cell subset was spread evenly across all wells of several immunoSEQ 96-well plates, with each plate serving as a replicate. For sorted subsets, each replicate PCR was loaded with 200 ng genomic DNA, equivalent to 30,000 or so T cell genomes. The purified libraries were quantified using a Qubit 3.0 fluorometer, sized with a Bioanalyzer 2100, and then quantified again using the KAPA Library Quantification kit. Every immunoSEQ 96-well plate was sequenced on a dedicated single-read 150-cycle Illumina NextSeq 550 flow cell. The published analysis was carried out like this. Because the immunoSEQ output held only junctional sequences and lacked quality scores, the filtering could not match the filtering applied to full-length reads. To assign V/J genes and CDR3, sequences were annotated using PyIR, a Python wrapper for IgBLAST v1.9, with IMGT germline references. Reads were removed for weak V/J assignments (E-value above 1e-6), missing CDR3, stop codons, out-of-frame junctions, or ambiguous translated residues. V3J clonotypes were defined as sequences sharing the same inferred V gene, J gene, and CDR3 amino acid sequence. To compute the percentage overlap between repertoires, the number of shared unique clonotypes was divided by the size of the smaller repertoire. Richness of each repertoire was evaluated using RTK rarefaction, the Chao1 estimator, and Recon v2.1 estimates of unobserved clonotypes. OLGA was used to compute generation probabilities for all TCRbeta clonotypes that the gDNA method yielded from a handful of donors. As stored in TCRdb, this immuneACCESS dataset retains in-frame rearrangements with V and J assigned. A fraction of the clones does not appear; measured against another copy, unresolved V genes explain less than half of the discrepancy, and the remainder lacks a known reason. V, J and clone size derive from that table, while D and trimming were established from the DNA sequence. This sample has around 2,000,000 clones in its table, and approximately 94% of those were observed once. The ten largest clonotypes hold 1.5% to 2% of the sample.

Broad study findings and their caveats: Sharing across four donors was observed for about 5% of naive CD4, 3% to 4% of naive CD8, roughly 2.3% of memory CD4, and 0.4% of memory CD8 clonotypes. Clonotypes shared by all four sorted-subset donors showed higher generation probabilities than non-shared clonotypes. Rarefaction of sorted-subset datasets indicated incomplete sequencing despite the large sequencing depth. Only blood was sampled, and tissue TCR repertoires likely differ from those in blood. Pairwise subsampling led to the expectation that sequencing depth would affect the degree of clonotype sharing among donors. Naive subsets generally had larger estimated clonotype richness than memory subsets did. Because the study included only a small number of donors, the genetic and exposure-history diversity represented was limited.

In regard to this clone: This clone's antigen is unknown. No base quality information exists; no much larger clone differs at one position.

For the CD8 naive samples, CD45RO-negative cells were positively selected for CCR7, yielding a CD45RA+CCR7+ population from which TemRA cells were excluded. The donors were healthy, HIV-negative adults who had no recently reported acute infections or vaccinations. Every donor was a Caucasian adult residing in Nashville, Tennessee, USA. Blood was collected by leukapheresis, and PBMCs were isolated by Ficoll-Histopaque density gradient centrifugation and then cryopreserved in liquid nitrogen vapor phase. Analytical flow cytometry was used to check the purity and quantity of each magnetically sorted T cell population. Genomic DNA was isolated from every sorted fraction and measured by UV absorbance on a Nanodrop 2000c. From the germline V gene, CDR1 is SGHRS and CDR2 is YFSETQ. V is pruned by 1 base and J by 10 bases, leaving 2 bases of the junction without a gene match. Inclusive of the bounding cysteine and phenylalanine, the CDR3 is 14 residues long. The read is trimmed to its CDR3 DNA, 42 bases read in frame from base 1.

The sample was naive CD8+ T cells from PBMCs. According to the study, the label for this sample's cell subset or site signals: CD45RA+CCR7+. The source of this sequence is a young man in good health. Some clones in this sample may be carry-over from other donors' samples. This chain is built from TRBV5-1 and TRBJ2-1; 13 junctional bases match TRBD2. The CDR3 corresponds to CASSLLLAGGEQFF. The DNA reads TGCGCCAGCAGCTTGCTACTAGCGGGAGGGGAGCAGTTCTTC. Reference TRBV5-1 and TRBJ2-1 proteins supply the regions before and after the CDR3; the full variable domain is: KAGVTQTPRYLIKTRGQQVTLSCSPISGHRSVSWYQQTPGQGLQFLFEYFSETQRNKGNFPGRFSGRQFSNSRSEMNVSTLELGDSALYLCASSLLLAGGEQFFGPGTRLTVL.